Listed below are T cell receptor beta chains from one sample, sequenced in a study of cytomegalovirus exposure and HLA in healthy donors. The protocol was immunoSEQ multiplex PCR, while the TCRdb copy is restricted to in-frame clones and leaves out a portion. The sample shows about 130,000 clones, 74% of them seen only once. What was sequenced was PBMCs. These receptors were obtained from a woman between 50 and 59 years old in good health and CMV-seropositive. CDR3s include the opening cysteine and the closing phenylalanine or tryptophan. The D gene is left open where the match is weak. A row's size may be missing; if present it is once, few, many or a size class.

v_gene: TRBV19; j_gene: TRBJ2-5; abundance: .; d_gene: .; len: 14; CDR3aa: CASSIGTQGGGQYF; CDR3nt: TGTGCCAGTAGTATAGGGACCCAGGGTGGTGGCCAGTACTTC
v_gene: TRBV9; j_gene: TRBJ1-3; abundance: few; d_gene: .; len: 15; CDR3aa: CASSVEVTHGNTIYF; CDR3nt: TGTGCCAGCAGCGTAGAGGTGACACATGGAAACACCATATATTTT
v_gene: TRBV19; j_gene: TRBJ2-2; abundance: .; d_gene: TRBD1; len: 14; CDR3aa: CASSDRGPTGELFF; CDR3nt: TGTGCCAGCTCCGACAGGGGCCCCACCGGGGAGCTGTTTTTT
v_gene: TRBV9; j_gene: TRBJ2-3; abundance: .; d_gene: .; len: 15; CDR3aa: CASSVTGGFADTQYF; CDR3nt: TGTGCCAGCAGCGTAACCGGGGGATTCGCAGATACGCAGTATTTT
v_gene: TRBV7-2; j_gene: TRBJ2-3; abundance: once; d_gene: .; len: 15; CDR3aa: CASSLTLGPQDTQYF; CDR3nt: TGTGCCAGCAGCTTGACACTAGGTCCCCAGGATACGCAGTATTTT
v_gene: TRBV4-1; j_gene: TRBJ1-5; abundance: .; d_gene: .; len: 16; CDR3aa: CASSQDRDYSNQPQHF; CDR3nt: TGCGCCAGCAGCCAAGACAGGGATTATAGCAATCAGCCCCAGCATTTT
v_gene: TRBV11-2; j_gene: TRBJ1-2; abundance: .; d_gene: TRBD1; len: 16; CDR3aa: CASSLFRDRGLGGYTF; CDR3nt: TGTGCCAGCAGCTTGTTTCGGGACAGGGGATTAGGTGGCTACACCTTC
v_gene: TRBV5-1; j_gene: TRBJ2-7; abundance: .; d_gene: TRBD1; len: 14; CDR3aa: CASSADRGHREQYF; CDR3nt: TGCGCCAGCAGCGCCGACAGGGGGCACCGCGAGCAGTACTTC
v_gene: TRBV9; j_gene: TRBJ2-3; abundance: .; d_gene: .; len: 17; CDR3aa: CASSVGGGGGGSDTQYF; CDR3nt: TGTGCCAGCAGCGTAGGTGGGGGCGGGGGCGGGTCAGATACGCAGTATTTT
v_gene: TRBV27; j_gene: TRBJ2-7; abundance: few; d_gene: TRBD1; len: 16; CDR3aa: CASSLAPGTGLYEQYF; CDR3nt: TGTGCCAGCAGTTTAGCTCCCGGGACAGGGCTCTACGAGCAGTACTTC
v_gene: TRBV6-5; j_gene: TRBJ2-7; abundance: .; d_gene: TRBD2; len: 15; CDR3aa: CASSGSRGVSYEQYF; CDR3nt: TGTGCCAGCAGTGGCTCTCGGGGGGTCTCCTACGAGCAGTACTTC